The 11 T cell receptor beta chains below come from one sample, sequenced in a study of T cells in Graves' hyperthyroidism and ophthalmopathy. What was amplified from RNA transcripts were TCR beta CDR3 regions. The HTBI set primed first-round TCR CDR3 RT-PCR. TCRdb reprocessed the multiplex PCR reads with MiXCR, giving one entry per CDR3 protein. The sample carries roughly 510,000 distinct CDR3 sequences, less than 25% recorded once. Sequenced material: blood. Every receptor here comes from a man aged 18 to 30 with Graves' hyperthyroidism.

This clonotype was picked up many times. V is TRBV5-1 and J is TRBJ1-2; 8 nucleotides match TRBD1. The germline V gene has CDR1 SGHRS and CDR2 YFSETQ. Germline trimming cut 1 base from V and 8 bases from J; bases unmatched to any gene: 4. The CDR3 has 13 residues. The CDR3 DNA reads TGCGCCAGCAGCTTGAATTCAGGGGGCGGCTACACCTTC. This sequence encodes CASSLNSGGGYTF.

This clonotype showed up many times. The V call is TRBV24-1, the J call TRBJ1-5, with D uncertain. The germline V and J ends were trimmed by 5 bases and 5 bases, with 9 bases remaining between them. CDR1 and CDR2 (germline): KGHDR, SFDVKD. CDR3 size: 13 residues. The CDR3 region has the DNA TGTGCCACCAGTGGGCCAGTGGATCAGCCCCAGCATTTT. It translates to CATSGPVDQPQHF.

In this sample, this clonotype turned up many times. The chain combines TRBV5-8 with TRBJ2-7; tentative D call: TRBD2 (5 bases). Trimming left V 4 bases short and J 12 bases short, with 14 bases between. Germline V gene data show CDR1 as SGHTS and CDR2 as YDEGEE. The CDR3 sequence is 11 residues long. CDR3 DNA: TGTGCCAGCAGCGACGGGGAAAGGCTGTACTTC. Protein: CASSDGERLYF.

The CDR3 DNA reads as TGTGCCACCAGCAGAGATGGGGGGTCAAAGTTCTACGAGCAGTACTTC. Translated, it gives CATSRDGGSKFYEQYF. The chain recombines TRBV15 with TRBJ2-7, with a tentative D call TRBD2 (6 bases). From germline, CDR1 is LNHNV and CDR2 YYDKDF (reference sequence). V was shortened by 0 bases and J by 3 bases, with 15 bases between the two germline ends. The CDR3 is 16 amino acids.

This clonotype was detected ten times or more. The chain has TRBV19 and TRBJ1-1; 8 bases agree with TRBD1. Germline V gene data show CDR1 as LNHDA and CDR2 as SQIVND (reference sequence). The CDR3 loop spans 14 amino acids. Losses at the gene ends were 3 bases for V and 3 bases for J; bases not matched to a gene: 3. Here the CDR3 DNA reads TGTGCCAGTAGTATCCCAGGGGGCCACACTGAAGCTTTCTTT. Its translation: CASSIPGGHTEAFF.

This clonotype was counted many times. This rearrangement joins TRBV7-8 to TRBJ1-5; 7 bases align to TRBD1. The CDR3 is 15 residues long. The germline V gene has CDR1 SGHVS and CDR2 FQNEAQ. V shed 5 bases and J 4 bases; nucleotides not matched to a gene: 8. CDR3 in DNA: TGTGCCAGCAGCCTGGACAGGTGGGATAATCAGCCCCAGCATTTT. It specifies CASSLDRWDNQPQHF.

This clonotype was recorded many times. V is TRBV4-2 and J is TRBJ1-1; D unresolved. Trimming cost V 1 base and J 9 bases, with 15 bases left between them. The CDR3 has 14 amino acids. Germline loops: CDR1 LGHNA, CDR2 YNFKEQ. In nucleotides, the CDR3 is TGTGCCAGCAGCCAAGGGACGGTACAGTTTAAAGCTTTCTTT. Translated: CASSQGTVQFKAFF.

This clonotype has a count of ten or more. The CDR3 nucleotides are TGTGCCGTTGGAGGGAATCAGCCCCAGCATTTT. Encoded protein: CAVGGNQPQHF. J is TRBJ1-5 and V is TRBV7-9; D gene uncertain. There are 11 residues in the CDR3. The germline gives CDR1 SEHNR, CDR2 FQNEAQ (reference sequence). The V end lost 11 bases, the J end lost 4 bases, and 9 bases lay between the germline ends.

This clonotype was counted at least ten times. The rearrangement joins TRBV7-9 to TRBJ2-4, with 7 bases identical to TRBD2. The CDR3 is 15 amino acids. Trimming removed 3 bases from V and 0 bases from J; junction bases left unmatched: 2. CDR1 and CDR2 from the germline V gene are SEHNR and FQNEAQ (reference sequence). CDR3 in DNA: TGTGCCAGCAGCTTCGGGGGGAAAGCCAAAAACATTCAGTACTTC. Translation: CASSFGGKAKNIQYF.

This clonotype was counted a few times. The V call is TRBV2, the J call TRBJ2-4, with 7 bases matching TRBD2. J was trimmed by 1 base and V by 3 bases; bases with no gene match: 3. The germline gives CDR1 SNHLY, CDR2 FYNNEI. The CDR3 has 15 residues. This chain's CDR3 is CASSEGGSAKNIQYF. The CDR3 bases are TGTGCCAGCAGTGAGGGAGGGAGCGCCAAAAACATTCAGTACTTC.

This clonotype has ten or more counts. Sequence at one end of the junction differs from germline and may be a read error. Written as DNA, the CDR3 is TGTGCCAGCAGTCCTTCAGCGGGACCTGACTACGGGCAGTACTTC. It yields the protein CASSPSAGPDYGQYF. This chain links TRBV27 with TRBJ2-7; 7 nucleotides line up with TRBD2. Germline V gene sequence: CDR1 MNHEY, CDR2 SMNVEV (reference sequence). CDR3 length: 15 residues.